Listed here is a single TCR beta chain. These data originate in a study of control samples from healthy donors and cancer patients. Profiling relied on immunoSEQ multiplex PCR, and the TCRdb table lists in-frame clones only, not all of them. The sample has some 100,000 clones, more than 85% seen once. Germline CDR1 and CDR2: SGHTA and FQGTGA. J lost 3 bases, V lost 5 bases, and 13 bases had no gene match. There are 18 residues in the CDR3. The sequence derives from a woman aged 45-59 years in good health. The material sequenced was blood. The chain employs TRBV7-3 and TRBJ2-3; 11 bases map to TRBD2. CDR3: CASSPHGSSSGRTDTQYF. The DNA for the CDR3 is TGTGCCAGCAGCCCCCACGGTTCTTCTAGCGGGAGGACAGATACGCAGTATTTT.